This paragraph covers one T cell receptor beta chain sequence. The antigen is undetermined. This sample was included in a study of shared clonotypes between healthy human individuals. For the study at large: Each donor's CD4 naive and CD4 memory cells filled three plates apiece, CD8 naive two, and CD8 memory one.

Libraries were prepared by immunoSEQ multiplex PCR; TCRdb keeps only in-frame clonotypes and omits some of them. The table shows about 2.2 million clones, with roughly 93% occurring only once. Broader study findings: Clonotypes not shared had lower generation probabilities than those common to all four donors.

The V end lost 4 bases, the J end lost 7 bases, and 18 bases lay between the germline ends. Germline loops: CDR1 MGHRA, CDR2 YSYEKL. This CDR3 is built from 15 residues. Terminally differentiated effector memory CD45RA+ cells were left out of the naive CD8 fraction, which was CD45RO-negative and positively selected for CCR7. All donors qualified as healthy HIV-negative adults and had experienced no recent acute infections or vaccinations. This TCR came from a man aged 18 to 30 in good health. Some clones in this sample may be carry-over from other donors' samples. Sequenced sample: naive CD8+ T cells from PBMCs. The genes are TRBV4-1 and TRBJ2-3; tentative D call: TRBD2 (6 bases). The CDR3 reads CASSRPSETRHTQYF. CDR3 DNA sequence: TGCGCCAGCAGCCGGCCTAGCGAGACCAGACATACGCAGTATTTT.